Listed here are 16 T cell receptor beta chains from one sample, sequenced in a study of blood T cells in healthy people across ages. A sample-barcoded 5' primer and a J-beta primer mix were used in a second PCR of roughly 7 to 12 cycles. TCRdb fed the 5' RACE reads into MiXCR, producing one record per CDR3 protein. The sample holds over a million distinct CDR3 sequences; 45% are singletons and the top ten take around 18%. What was sequenced was blood. All receptors derive from a woman aged 60-75 years in good health.

The rearrangement joins TRBV11-2 to TRBJ2-5; the D gene is possibly TRBD2 (6 bases). Trimming left V 2 bases short and J 4 bases short, with 17 bases between. The CDR3 runs to 16 residues. The germline V gene has CDR1 SGHAT and CDR2 FQNNGV. The CDR3, as DNA: TGTGCCAGCAGCTTACGAGCGGGCCAGTTTCGAGAGACCCAGTACTTC. Its translation: CASSLRAGQFRETQYF.

J is TRBJ2-7 and V is TRBV27, with D possibly being TRBD1 (5 bases). There are 14 residues in the CDR3. V lost 1 base to trimming and J lost 5 bases, with 12 bases between them. Germline V gene data show CDR1 as MNHEY and CDR2 as SMNVEV (reference sequence). The CDR3 DNA reads as TGTGCCAGCAGTTTATACAGGAATGCCGACGAGCAGTACTTC. Its translation: CASSLYRNADEQYF.

Only a few counts were recorded for this clonotype. The chain combines TRBV20-1 with TRBJ2-3, with TRBD2 identical over 8 bases. The V and J ends lost 5 bases and 6 bases, in that order; junction bases with no gene match: 10. Germline assignment: CDR1 DFQATT and CDR2 SNEGSKA (reference sequence). This CDR3 contains 14 residues. In DNA, the CDR3 is TGCAGTGCTCTCAGCGGGAGTCTCCGTGATACGCAGTATTTT. It is translated as CSALSGSLRDTQYF.

There are many counts of this clonotype. An end of the junction does not agree with germline; a read error may underlie this. The rearrangement links TRBV5-1 to TRBJ2-3; D is unresolved. Germline-derived CDR1 and CDR2 are SGHRS and YFSETQ. The CDR3 has 14 amino acids. CDR3 nucleotide sequence: TGTGCCAGCAGCTTATCCCCGAGCACAGATACGCAGTATTTT. Amino acids: CASSLSPSTDTQYF. The full variable domain, with the rest looked up from reference TRBV5-1 and TRBJ2-3, is KAGVTQTPRYLIKTRGQQVTLSCSPISGHRSVSWYQQTPGQGLQFLFEYFSETQRNKGNFPGRFSGRQFSNSRSEMNVSTLELGDSALYLCASSLSPSTDTQYFGPGTRLTVL.

The rearrangement links TRBV5-6 to TRBJ2-1; 7 bases agree with TRBD2. This CDR3 is built from 14 residues. Germline V gene sequence: CDR1 SGHDT, CDR2 YYEEEE. V gave up 0 bases and J gave up 7 bases; unmatched junction bases: 4. The CDR3 region is CASSLGLAKNEQFF. The CDR3, as DNA: TGTGCCAGCAGCTTGGGACTAGCCAAGAATGAGCAGTTCTTC. Complete variable domain (other parts from reference TRBV5-6 and TRBJ2-1): DAGVTQSPTHLIKTRGQQVTLRCSPKSGHDTVSWYQQALGQGPQFIFQYYEEEERQRGNFPDRFSGHQFPNYSSELNVNALLLGDSALYLCASSLGLAKNEQFFGPGTRLTVL.

The V and J genes are TRBV11-2 and TRBJ2-5; 9 bases map to TRBD1. The J call may be wrong; the DNA end is better matched by TRBJ2-7. The CDR3 has 16 amino acids. Germline V lookup: CDR1 SGHAT, CDR2 FQNNGV. The CDR3 sequence: CASSLGGGGQGFEQYF. As DNA, the CDR3 is TGTGCCAGCAGCTTAGGGGGAGGCGGACAGGGGTTCGAGCAGTACTTC.

The CDR3 is CASSLGGGQGGYTF. CDR3 nucleotide sequence: TGTGCCAGCAGCTTAGGGGGCGGTCAAGGTGGCTACACCTTC. The chain recombines TRBV7-9 with TRBJ1-2, with D tentatively TRBD1 (5 bases). This CDR3 region has 14 residues. The V gene lost 1 base and the J gene lost 7 bases, with 13 bases spanning the gap. CDR1 is SEHNR and CDR2 is FQNEAQ in the germline V gene (reference sequence). The variable domain in full, completed from reference TRBV7-9 and TRBJ1-2, reads DTGVSQNPRHKITKRGQNVTFRCDPISEHNRLYWYRQTLGQGPEFLTYFQNEAQLEKSRLLSDRFSAERPKGSFSTLEIQRTEQGDSAMYLCASSLGGGQGGYTFGSGTRLTVV.

This clonotype turned up a few times. This chain uses TRBV10-3 with TRBJ1-5; unclear D gene. V lost 4 bases and J 5 bases, leaving 6 bases between the germline ends. CDR1 is ENHRY, CDR2 SYGVKD, per germline. The length of the CDR3 is 12 residues. The CDR3 loop is CAISGADQPQHF. CDR3 DNA: TGTGCCATCAGTGGAGCCGATCAGCCCCAGCATTTT.

The V and J genes are TRBV19 and TRBJ1-5, with 9 bases identical to TRBD1. The CDR3 has 17 amino acids. V shed 6 bases and J 6 bases; nucleotides not matched to a gene: 15. Germline CDR1 reads LNHDA; CDR2 reads SQIVND (reference sequence). This CDR3 reads CASRTNTGQGYVQPQHF. The CDR3 DNA follows: TGTGCCAGTAGGACTAATACGGGACAGGGTTATGTTCAGCCCCAGCATTTT.

J is TRBJ2-1 and V is TRBV11-1, with 12 positions matching TRBD1. The CDR3 extends over 19 amino acids. Trimming at V came to 4 bases and at J to 4 bases, leaving 14 bases not matched to a gene. Germline lookup yields CDR1 SGHAT and CDR2 FQDESV (reference sequence). CDR3 bases: TGTGCCAGCAGCTCCCGGGACAGGGGGCATGGGGTTTTGTACAATGAGCAGTTCTTC. Protein sequence: CASSSRDRGHGVLYNEQFF.

This chain links TRBV12-3 or TRBV12-4 with TRBJ2-3, with 8 nucleotides matching TRBD2. CDR3 size: 14 residues. With V trimmed by 8 bases and J by 1 base, 5 bases remained unmatched. The CDR3 region is CASRLARGTDTQYF. DNA for the CDR3: TGTGCCAGCCGACTAGCGAGGGGCACAGATACGCAGTATTTT.

This clonotype has a handful of counts. J is TRBJ1-5 and V is TRBV5-6; the match to TRBD1 covers 8 bases. Germline CDR1 and CDR2: SGHDT and YYEEEE. Germline trimming cut 2 bases from V and 5 bases from J; bases unmatched to any gene: 9. The CDR3 is 16 residues long. The CDR3 coding sequence is TGTGCCAGCAGCTTTACAGGGGGTAGGTTGGATCAGCCCCAGCATTTT. Its translation is CASSFTGGRLDQPQHF.

J is TRBJ2-7 and V is TRBV6-5; 12 bases line up with TRBD1. Germline lookup yields CDR1 MNHEY and CDR2 SVGAGI. This CDR3 is built from 15 residues. The ends lost 4 bases at V and 3 bases at J; junction bases unmatched: 4. Here the CDR3 DNA reads TGTGCCAGCAGTTGGGGACAGGGGGCGCGCTACGAGCAGTACTTC. As protein: CASSWGQGARYEQYF.

The chain has TRBV11-1 and TRBJ2-1; D might be TRBD2 (6 bases). V lost 4 bases and J lost 8, with 15 bases in between. CDR1 is SGHAT and CDR2 is FQDESV in the germline V gene (reference sequence). The CDR3 has 14 amino acids. DNA for the CDR3: TGTGCCAGCAGCTCCGGGAGTTTTGGGTATGAGCAGTTCTTC. Translated: CASSSGSFGYEQFF.

This clonotype was found a few times. CDR3 nucleotides: TGTGCCAGTTACAGGGGGAGTACTGAAGCTTTCTTT. It yields the protein CASYRGSTEAFF. The chain uses TRBV27 and TRBJ1-1; 8 bases match TRBD1. V dropped 9 bases and J dropped 5; count of bases not matched to a gene: 5. This CDR3 is built from 12 residues. Germline-derived CDR1 and CDR2 are MNHEY and SMNVEV (reference sequence).

The chain combines TRBV20-1 with TRBJ1-4; the match to TRBD1 covers 7 bases. V shed 2 bases and J 8 bases; nucleotides not matched to a gene: 8. Per germline, CDR1 DFQATT and CDR2 SNEGSKA (reference sequence). The CDR3 totals 14 residues. CDR3 DNA sequence: TGCAGTGCTAGACCCCAGGGGGAGAGGGAAAAACTGTTTTTT. Amino acids: CSARPQGEREKLFF.